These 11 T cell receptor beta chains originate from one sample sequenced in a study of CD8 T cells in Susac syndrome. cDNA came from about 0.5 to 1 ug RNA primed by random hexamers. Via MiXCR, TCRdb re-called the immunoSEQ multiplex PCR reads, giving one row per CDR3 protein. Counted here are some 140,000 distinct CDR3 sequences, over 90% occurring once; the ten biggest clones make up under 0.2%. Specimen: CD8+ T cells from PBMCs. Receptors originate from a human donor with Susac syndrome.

CDR3 loop: CASSVDGTALYEQYF. The CDR3 DNA reads as TGTGCCAGCAGCGTAGATGGGACAGCTCTCTACGAGCAGTACTTC. The chain links TRBV9 to TRBJ2-7; 7 bases line up with TRBD1. The CDR3 spans 15 residues. CDR1 is SGDLS and CDR2 is YYNGEE in the germline V gene. V was pared by 0 bases and J by 3 bases, with 6 bases of the junction left unmatched.

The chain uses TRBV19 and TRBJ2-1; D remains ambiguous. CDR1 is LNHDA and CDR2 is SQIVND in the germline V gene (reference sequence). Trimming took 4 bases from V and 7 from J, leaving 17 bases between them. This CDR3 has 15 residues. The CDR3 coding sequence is TGTGCCAGTAGTACAACCCGGGCCCCGCAGAATGAGCAGTTCTTC. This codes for CASSTTRAPQNEQFF.

CDR3 DNA sequence: TGTGCCAGCAGAGAGACTAGCCCCGAGCAGTACTTC. It yields the protein CASRETSPEQYF. V usage is TRBV2 and J usage is TRBJ2-7, with 7 bases lining up with TRBD2. This CDR3 has 12 residues. Per the germline V gene, CDR1 is SNHLY and CDR2 is FYNNEI. Trimming at V came to 6 bases and at J to 6 bases, leaving 5 bases not matched to a gene. Full variable domain (rest looked up from reference TRBV2 and TRBJ2-7): EPEVTQTPSHQVTQMGQEVILRCVPISNHLYFYWYRQILGQKVEFLVSFYNNEISEKSEIFDDQFSVERPDGSNFTLKIRSTKLEDSAMYFCASRETSPEQYFGPGTRLTVT.

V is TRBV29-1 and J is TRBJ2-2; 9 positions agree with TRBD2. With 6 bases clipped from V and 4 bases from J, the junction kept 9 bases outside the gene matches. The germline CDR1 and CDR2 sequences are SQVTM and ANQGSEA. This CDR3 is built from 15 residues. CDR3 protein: CSVPGLASGTGELFF. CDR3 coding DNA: TGCAGCGTCCCGGGACTAGCTTCAGGCACCGGGGAGCTGTTTTTT.

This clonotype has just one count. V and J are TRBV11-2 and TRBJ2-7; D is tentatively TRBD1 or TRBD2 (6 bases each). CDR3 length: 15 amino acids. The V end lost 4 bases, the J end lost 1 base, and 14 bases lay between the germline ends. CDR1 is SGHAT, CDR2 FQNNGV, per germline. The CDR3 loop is CASSWGAGSSYEQYF. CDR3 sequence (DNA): TGTGCCAGCAGCTGGGGGGCCGGGAGTTCCTACGAGCAGTACTTC.

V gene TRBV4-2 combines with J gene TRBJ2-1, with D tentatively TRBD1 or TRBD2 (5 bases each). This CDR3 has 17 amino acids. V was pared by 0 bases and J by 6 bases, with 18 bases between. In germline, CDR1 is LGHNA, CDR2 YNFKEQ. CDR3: CASSQDMVATRGNEQFF. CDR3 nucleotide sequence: TGTGCCAGCAGCCAAGATATGGTAGCGACAAGGGGCAATGAGCAGTTCTTC.

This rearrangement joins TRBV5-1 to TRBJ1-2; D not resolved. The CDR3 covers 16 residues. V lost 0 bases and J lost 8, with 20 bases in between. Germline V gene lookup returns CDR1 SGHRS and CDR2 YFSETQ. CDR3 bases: TGCGCCAGCAGCTTGGCCACGGCAGGATCCTCGGGGGGCTACACCTTC. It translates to CASSLATAGSSGGYTF.

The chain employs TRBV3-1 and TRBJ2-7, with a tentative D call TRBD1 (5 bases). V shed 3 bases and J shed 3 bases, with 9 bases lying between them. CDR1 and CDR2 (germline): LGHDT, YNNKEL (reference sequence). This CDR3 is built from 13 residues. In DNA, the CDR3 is TGTGCCAGCAGCCATGGCAGGGTCTACGAGCAGTACTTC. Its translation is CASSHGRVYEQYF.

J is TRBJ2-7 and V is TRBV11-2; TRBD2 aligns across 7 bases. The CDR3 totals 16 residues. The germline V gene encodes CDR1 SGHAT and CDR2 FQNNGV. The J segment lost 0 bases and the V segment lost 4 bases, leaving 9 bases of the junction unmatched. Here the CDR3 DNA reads TGTGCCAGCAGCTCCTGGCCAGCGGGGAGCTCCTACGAGCAGTACTTC. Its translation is CASSSWPAGSSYEQYF.

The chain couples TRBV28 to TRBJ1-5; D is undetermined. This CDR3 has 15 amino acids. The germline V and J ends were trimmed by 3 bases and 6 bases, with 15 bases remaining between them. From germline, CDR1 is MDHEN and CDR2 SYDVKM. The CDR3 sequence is CASSFQFLGSQPQHF. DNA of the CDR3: TGTGCCAGCAGTTTCCAATTCCTAGGAAGTCAGCCCCAGCATTTT. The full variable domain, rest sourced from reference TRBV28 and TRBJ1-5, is DVKVTQSSRYLVKRTGEKVFLECVQDMDHENMFWYRQDPGLGLRLIYFSYDVKMKEKGDIPEGYSVSREKKERFSLILESASTNQTSMYLCASSFQFLGSQPQHFGDGTRLSIL.

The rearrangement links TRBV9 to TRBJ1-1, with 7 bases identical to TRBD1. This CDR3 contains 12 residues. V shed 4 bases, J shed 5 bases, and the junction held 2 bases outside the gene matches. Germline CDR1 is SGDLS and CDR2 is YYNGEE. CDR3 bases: TGTGCCAGCAGCACGACAGGGACTGAAGCTTTCTTT. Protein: CASSTTGTEAFF.